This TCR beta chain was sequenced in a study of shared clonotypes between healthy human individuals. Findings of the study overall: Exclusively blood specimens were collected; tissue repertoires likely differ. Generation probabilities of non-shared clonotypes were lower (relative to those shared by all four donors). Clonotype sharing across several donors was observed for around 5.1% of naive CD4 clonotypes.

As concerns this clone: Antigen specificity is unknown.

Here immunoSEQ multiplex PCR was the method, and the copy in TCRdb shows in-frame clones only, minus some. This table has around 2,000,000 clones, 85% to 95% appearing once. Study donors comprised healthy, HIV-negative adults devoid of recent acute infection or vaccination. The sequenced sample was naive CD4+ T cells sorted from blood. Sample subset: CD45RA+ positively selected. The receptor's source is a man aged 18 to 35 in good health.

The CDR3 loop reads CASSFSPGGNYGYTF. The CDR3 coding sequence is TGTGCCAGCAGTTTTTCGCCGGGGGGCAACTATGGCTACACCTTC. The genes are TRBV27 and TRBJ1-2, with a tentative D call TRBD1 (6 bases). The CDR3 has 15 amino acids. Trimming removed 3 bases at V and 2 bases at J, with 13 bases between. Germline CDR1 reads MNHEY; CDR2 reads SMNVEV (reference sequence).